These T cell receptor beta chains were read from a single sample in a study of post-analysis software for immune sequencing data. TCRdb reprocessed the PCR reads via MiXCR and lists one record per CDR3 protein. This sample carries 350,000 to 500,000 distinct CDR3 sequences, 30% to 45% of them seen once, and the ten largest clones take less than 10%. Sequenced: blood. The receptor set was obtained from a girl aged 2 to 9 with multiple sclerosis. CDR3s include the opening cysteine and the closing phenylalanine or tryptophan. The D gene is left open where the match is weak. Some rows mark clone size as missing; the rest say once, few, many or name a class of expanded clone.

CDR3aa,CDR3nt,d_gene,abundance,v_gene,j_gene
CASRQDRGNQPQHF,TGTGCCAGCAGGCAGGACAGAGGCAATCAGCCCCAGCATTTT,-,few,TRBV6-5,TRBJ1-5
CASSLARGGRSNSPLHF,TGTGCCAGCAGCTTAGCGAGGGGGGGCCGAAGTAATTCACCCCTCCACTTT,-,-,TRBV7-6,TRBJ1-6
CASSPGQQTNYGYTF,TGTGCCAGCTCACCCGGACAGCAGACTAACTATGGCTACACCTTC,-,-,TRBV18,TRBJ1-2
CASSLPGANVRTF,TGTGCCAGCAGCCTTCCTGGGGCCAACGTCCGGACTTTC,-,-,TRBV11-2,TRBJ2-6
CAGSLPGIEQFF,TGTGCCGGCAGTTTACCTGGGATTGAGCAGTTCTTC,-,-,TRBV27,TRBJ2-1
CSARNSGGDEQFF,TGCAGTGCTAGAAATTCAGGGGGCGATGAGCAGTTCTTC,TRBD1,few,TRBV20-1,TRBJ2-1
CASSNWGPYEQYF,TGTGCCAGCAGTAATTGGGGGCCCTACGAGCAGTACTTC,-,few,TRBV6-2/TRBV6-3,TRBJ2-7
CASQSSSYNEQCF,TGTGCCAGCCAATCGAGCTCCTACAATGAGCAGTGCTTC,-,-,TRBV5-5,TRBJ2-1
CASSYADKMNTGELFF,TGTGCCAGCAGTTACGCGGACAAGATGAACACCGGGGAGCTGTTTTTT,-,-,TRBV6-5,TRBJ2-2
CASSFWGAGETQYF,TGTGCCAGCAGTTTTTGGGGGGCAGGGGAGACCCAGTACTTC,-,-,TRBV28,TRBJ2-5
CSVERRGRTYNEQFF,TGCAGCGTTGAAAGGAGGGGGAGGACCTACAATGAGCAGTTCTTC,-,few,TRBV29-1,TRBJ2-1
CSATRQGANYGYTF,TGCAGTGCCACCCGACAGGGCGCTAACTATGGCTACACCTTC,TRBD1,-,TRBV20-1,TRBJ1-2
CSAKSRVLETQYF,TGCAGTGCTAAAAGTCGGGTCCTAGAGACCCAGTACTTC,-,-,TRBV20-1,TRBJ2-5
CASSESRPYNEQFF,TGTGCCAGCAGTGAATCTAGGCCCTACAATGAGCAGTTCTTC,-,-,TRBV25-1,TRBJ2-1
CSAISSLVWETGNEQFF,TGCAGTGCTATCTCCTCACTAGTGTGGGAGACCGGAAATGAGCAGTTCTTC,-,once,TRBV20-1,TRBJ2-1
CASSQGQGPTYNEQFF,TGCGCCAGCAGCCAAGGACAGGGCCCAACCTACAATGAGCAGTTCTTC,TRBD1,-,TRBV4-3,TRBJ2-1
CSAFRGAETQYF,TGCAGTGCTTTCCGGGGGGCGGAGACCCAGTACTTC,-,-,TRBV20-1,TRBJ2-5
CSVEGETSGKTYEQYF,TGCAGCGTTGAAGGCGAGACTAGCGGAAAGACCTACGAGCAGTACTTC,TRBD2,many,TRBV29-1,TRBJ2-7
CASSGWTGSYEQYF,TGTGCCAGCAGCGGGTGGACAGGCTCCTACGAGCAGTACTTC,TRBD1,few,TRBV7-2,TRBJ2-7
CASSERERMYF,TGTGCCAGCAGTGAAAGGGAAAGGATGTACTTC,-,-,TRBV6-1,TRBJ2-7
CASRIGSGETQYF,TGTGCCAGCAGGATTGGAAGTGGGGAGACCCAGTACTTC,-,few,TRBV6-6,TRBJ2-5
CASSQEGGGYSYNEQFF,TGCGCCAGCAGCCAAGAAGGCGGGGGGTACTCCTACAATGAGCAGTTCTTC,TRBD2,few,TRBV4-1,TRBJ2-1
CASTPRAGGSEQFF,TGTGCCAGCACACCTCGGGCAGGGGGCAGTGAGCAGTTCTTC,TRBD1,-,TRBV19,TRBJ2-1
CSVGREGHSNEQFF,TGCAGCGTTGGCCGGGAGGGCCACAGCAATGAGCAGTTCTTC,TRBD2,-,TRBV29-1,TRBJ2-1
CSVEIRDRGYEQYF,TGCAGCGTTGAAATCCGAGACCGTGGCTACGAGCAGTACTTC,-,-,TRBV29-1,TRBJ2-7
CASSFLGVGTQYF,TGTGCCAGCAGCTTCCTTGGGGTCGGTACGCAGTATTTT,-,-,TRBV11-2,TRBJ2-3
CSAGQSSGNTIYF,TGCAGCGCTGGACAGAGCTCTGGAAACACCATATATTTT,-,few,TRBV29-1,TRBJ1-3
CSAPGEGYEQYF,TGCAGTGCTCCCGGAGAGGGGTACGAGCAGTACTTC,-,-,TRBV20-1,TRBJ2-7
CASARQSSYNEQFF,TGTGCCAGCGCAAGACAGTCCTCCTACAATGAGCAGTTCTTC,-,-,TRBV25-1,TRBJ2-1
CASIQGAGGNQPQHF,TGTGCCAGCATCCAGGGGGCAGGCGGCAATCAGCCCCAGCATTTT,TRBD1,-,TRBV28,TRBJ1-5
CASSWDRGNQPQHF,TGTGCCAGCAGCTGGGACAGGGGAAATCAGCCCCAGCATTTT,TRBD1,-,TRBV27,TRBJ1-5
CASRGDRAYGYTF,TGTGCCAGCAGGGGGGACAGGGCCTATGGCTACACCTTC,TRBD1,few,TRBV28,TRBJ1-2
CASSPQPYGYTF,TGTGCCAGCAGTCCCCAGCCATATGGCTACACCTTC,-,-,TRBV28,TRBJ1-2
CASSLSQNPGGTEAFF,TGTGCCAGCAGTTTATCACAAAACCCAGGAGGCACTGAAGCTTTCTTT,-,-,TRBV12-3/TRBV12-4,TRBJ1-1
CASSLAPPDLSRETQYF,TGCGCCAGCAGCTTGGCTCCCCCGGACTTGTCGAGGGAGACCCAGTACTTC,-,-,TRBV5-1,TRBJ2-5
CASSWDQSSYNEQFF,TGTGCCAGCAGCTGGGACCAGAGCTCCTACAATGAGCAGTTCTTC,-,-,TRBV7-3,TRBJ2-1
CASSPTTQVSYEQYF,TGCGCCAGCAGCCCGACCACGCAGGTGTCCTACGAGCAGTACTTC,-,-,TRBV4-3,TRBJ2-7
CASSFSYGYTF,TGTGCCAGCAGCTTCAGCTATGGCTACACCTTC,-,-,TRBV5-6,TRBJ1-2
CASSLVVAGPLRLYNEQFF,TGTGCCAGCAGCTTAGTGGTGGCAGGTCCCCTGAGGCTCTACAATGAGCAGTTCTTC,-,-,TRBV7-9,TRBJ2-1
CASSPQRGGYTDTQYF,TGTGCCAGCAGTCCGCAAAGGGGGGGGTATACAGATACGCAGTATTTT,-,-,TRBV27,TRBJ2-3
CRTPGGGGTEAFF,TGCAGAACCCCAGGGGGCGGGGGCACTGAAGCTTTCTTT,TRBD1,few,TRBV20-1,TRBJ1-1
CASSSWDPYGYTF,TGTGCCAGCAGTTCGTGGGACCCCTATGGCTACACCTTC,-,-,TRBV12-3/TRBV12-4,TRBJ1-2
CSARAGAGVYNEQFF,TGCAGTGCTAGAGCAGGAGCGGGCGTCTACAATGAGCAGTTCTTC,-,-,TRBV20-1,TRBJ2-1
CASSKEFTSGRAGETQYF,TGTGCCAGCAGCAAAGAATTTACTAGCGGGAGGGCCGGGGAGACCCAGTACTTC,-,-,TRBV21-1,TRBJ2-5
CASSPGLAGGDTQYF,TGCGCCAGCAGCCCTGGACTAGCGGGAGGGGATACGCAGTATTTT,TRBD2,-,TRBV5-1,TRBJ2-3
CASSPAGQRYEQYF,TGTGCCAGCTCACCAGCGGGACAGCGCTACGAGCAGTACTTC,-,-,TRBV18,TRBJ2-7
CSAKWTGRYSPLHF,TGCAGTGCCAAGTGGACAGGGAGGTATTCACCCCTCCACTTT,TRBD1,-,TRBV20-1,TRBJ1-6
CASGGTSKAGSDTQYF,TGTGCCAGCGGTGGGACATCGAAAGCAGGGTCAGATACGCAGTATTTT,-,few,TRBV6-6,TRBJ2-3
CATSGGLARDTQYF,TGTGCCACCAGCGGGGGACTAGCACGCGATACGCAGTATTTT,TRBD2,-,TRBV24-1,TRBJ2-3
CASGSRTSGSNEQFF,TGTGCTAGTGGTTCCCGGACTAGCGGGAGTAATGAGCAGTTCTTC,TRBD2,-,TRBV12-5,TRBJ2-1
CSVAGLGDGIYHLTDTQYF,TGCAGCGTTGCCGGACTAGGGGACGGCATCTATCACCTCACAGATACGCAGTATTTT,TRBD2,few,TRBV29-1,TRBJ2-3
CASSLGTRGLYEQYF,TGCGCCAGCAGCTTAGGGACTAGGGGCCTCTACGAGCAGTACTTC,TRBD2,-,TRBV5-1,TRBJ2-7
CASSLEDSGELYGYTF,TGTGCCAGCAGTTTAGAGGATTCGGGGGAACTCTATGGCTACACCTTC,-,-,TRBV28,TRBJ1-2
CASTSDRVPSSEQFF,TGTGCCAGCACTTCTGACAGGGTCCCTTCTAGTGAGCAGTTCTTC,TRBD1,few,TRBV28,TRBJ2-1
CSAHLNEQFF,TGCAGTGCCCACCTCAATGAGCAGTTCTTC,-,few,TRBV20-1,TRBJ2-1
CSARIDYGYTF,TGCAGTGCCCGTATTGACTATGGCTACACCTTC,-,few,TRBV20-1,TRBJ1-2
CASSSWTANYEQYF,TGTGCCAGCAGTTCATGGACAGCCAACTACGAGCAGTACTTC,-,-,TRBV27,TRBJ2-7
CASSRGRELNTEAFF,TGTGCCAGCAGTCGCGGCAGGGAACTGAACACTGAAGCTTTCTTT,-,-,TRBV6-2/TRBV6-3,TRBJ1-1
CSATIGPNRDGTTSSGANVLTF,TGCAGTGCTACAATTGGTCCTAACAGGGATGGGACAACTAGCTCTGGGGCCAACGTCCTGACTTTC,-,few,TRBV20-1,TRBJ2-6